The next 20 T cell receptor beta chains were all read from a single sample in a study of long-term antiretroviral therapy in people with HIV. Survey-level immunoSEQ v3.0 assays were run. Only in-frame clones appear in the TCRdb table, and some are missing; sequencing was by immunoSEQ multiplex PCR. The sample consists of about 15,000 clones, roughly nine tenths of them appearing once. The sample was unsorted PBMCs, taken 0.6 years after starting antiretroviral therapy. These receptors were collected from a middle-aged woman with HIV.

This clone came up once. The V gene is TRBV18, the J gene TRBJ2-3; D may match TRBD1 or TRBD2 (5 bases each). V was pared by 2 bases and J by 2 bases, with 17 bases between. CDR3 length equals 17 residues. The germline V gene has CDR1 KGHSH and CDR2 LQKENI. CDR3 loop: CASSPAGTAGTTDTQYF. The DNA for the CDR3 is TGTGCCAGCTCACCAGCCGGGACCGCCGGCACCACAGATACGCAGTATTTT.

CDR3 DNA sequence: TGTGCCAGCAGTTTACCGGGAGCCTTCCACGAGCAGTACTTC. This sequence encodes CASSLPGAFHEQYF. The chain uses TRBV6-5 and TRBJ2-7; TRBD2 is a possible D gene (6 bases). The CDR3 contains 14 residues. Trimming cost V 4 bases and J 5 bases, with 15 bases left between them. Germline V gene data show CDR1 as MNHEY and CDR2 as SVGAGI.

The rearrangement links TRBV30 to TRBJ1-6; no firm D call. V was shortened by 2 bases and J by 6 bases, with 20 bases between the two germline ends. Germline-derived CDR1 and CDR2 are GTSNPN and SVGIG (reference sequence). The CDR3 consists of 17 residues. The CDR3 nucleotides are TGTGCCTGGAGTTCGGGGAGATCGAGCCCCATTAATTCACCCCTCCACTTT. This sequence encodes CAWSSGRSSPINSPLHF.

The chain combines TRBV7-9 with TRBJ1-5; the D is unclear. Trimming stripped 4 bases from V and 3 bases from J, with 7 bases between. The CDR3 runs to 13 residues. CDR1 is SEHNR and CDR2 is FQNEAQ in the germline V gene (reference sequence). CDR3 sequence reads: CASSSGSNQPQHF. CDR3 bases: TGTGCCAGCAGCTCGGGTTCCAATCAGCCCCAGCATTTT.

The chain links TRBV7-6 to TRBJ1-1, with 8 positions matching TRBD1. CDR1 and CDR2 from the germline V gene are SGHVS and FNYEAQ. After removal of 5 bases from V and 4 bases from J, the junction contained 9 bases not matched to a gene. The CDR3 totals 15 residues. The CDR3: CASSLMTGVSTEAFF. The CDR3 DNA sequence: TGTGCCAGCAGCCTGATGACAGGGGTGAGCACTGAAGCTTTCTTT.

CDR3 in amino acids: CASSLGEISGEQYF. The CDR3 DNA reads TGTGCCAGCAGCTTGGGGGAAATCTCGGGGGAGCAGTACTTC. The V gene is TRBV7-8, the J gene TRBJ2-7, with D perhaps TRBD1 or TRBD2 (5 bases each). The CDR3 is 14 residues long. The V end was cut by 3 bases, the J end by 7 bases, with 16 bases between. From germline, CDR1 is SGHVS and CDR2 FQNEAQ.

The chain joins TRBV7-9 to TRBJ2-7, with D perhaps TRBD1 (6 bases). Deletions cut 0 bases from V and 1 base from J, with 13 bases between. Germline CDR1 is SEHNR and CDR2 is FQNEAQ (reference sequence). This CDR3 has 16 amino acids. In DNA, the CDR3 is TGTGCCAGCAGCTTAGCGACGTTTCAGGGGTCCTACGAGCAGTACTTC. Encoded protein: CASSLATFQGSYEQYF. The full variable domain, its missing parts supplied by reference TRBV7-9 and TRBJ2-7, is DTGVSQNPRHKITKRGQNVTFRCDPISEHNRLYWYRQTLGQGPEFLTYFQNEAQLEKSRLLSDRFSAERPKGSFSTLEIQRTEQGDSAMYLCASSLATFQGSYEQYFGPGTRLTVT.

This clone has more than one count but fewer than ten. The CDR3 nucleotides are TGTGCCTGGCAAGGCGGGGGCCAGAGCTCCTACAATGAGCAGTTCTTC. Translation: CAWQGGGQSSYNEQFF. The rearrangement uses TRBV30 and TRBJ2-1, with D perhaps matching TRBD2 (7 bases). Germline V lookup: CDR1 GTSNPN, CDR2 SVGIG (reference sequence). The CDR3 totals 16 residues. Trimming left V 5 bases short and J 0 bases short, with 17 bases between.

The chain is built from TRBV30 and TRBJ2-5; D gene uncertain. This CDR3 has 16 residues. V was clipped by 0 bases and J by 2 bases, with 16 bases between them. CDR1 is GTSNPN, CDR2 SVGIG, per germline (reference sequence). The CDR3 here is CAWSVLAPQVQETQYF. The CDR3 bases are TGTGCCTGGAGTGTACTTGCGCCGCAGGTTCAAGAGACCCAGTACTTC.

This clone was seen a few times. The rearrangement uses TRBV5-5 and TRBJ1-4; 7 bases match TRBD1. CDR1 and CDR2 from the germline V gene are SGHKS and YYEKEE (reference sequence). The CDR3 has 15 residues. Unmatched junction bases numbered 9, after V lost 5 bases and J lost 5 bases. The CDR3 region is CASSLDRVGNEKLFF. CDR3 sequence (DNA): TGTGCCAGCAGTTTAGACAGGGTGGGGAATGAAAAACTGTTTTTT. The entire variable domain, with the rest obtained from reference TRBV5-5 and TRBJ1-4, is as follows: DAGVTQSPTHLIKTRGQQVTLRCSPISGHKSVSWYQQVLGQGPQFIFQYYEKEERGRGNFPDRFSARQFPNYSSELNVNALLLGDSALYLCASSLDRVGNEKLFFGSGTQLSVL.

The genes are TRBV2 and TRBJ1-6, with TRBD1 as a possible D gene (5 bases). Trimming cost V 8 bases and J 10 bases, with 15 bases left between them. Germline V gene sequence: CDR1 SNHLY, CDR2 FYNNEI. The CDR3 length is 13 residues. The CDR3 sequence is CASPQGSDSPLHF. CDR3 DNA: TGTGCCAGCCCCCAGGGAAGCGACTCACCCCTCCACTTT.

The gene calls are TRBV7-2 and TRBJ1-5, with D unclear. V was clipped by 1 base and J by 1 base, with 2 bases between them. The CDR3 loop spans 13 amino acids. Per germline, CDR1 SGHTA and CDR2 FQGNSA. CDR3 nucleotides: TGTGCCAGCAGCTTAGTAAGCAATCAGCCCCAGCATTTT. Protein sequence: CASSLVSNQPQHF.

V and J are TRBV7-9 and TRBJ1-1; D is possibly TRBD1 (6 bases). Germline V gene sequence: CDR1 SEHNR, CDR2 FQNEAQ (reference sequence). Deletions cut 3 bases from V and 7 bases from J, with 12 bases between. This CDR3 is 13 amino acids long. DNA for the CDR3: TGTGCCAGCAGCTTGTCAGGGACAAGTGAAGCTTTCTTT. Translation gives CASSLSGTSEAFF.

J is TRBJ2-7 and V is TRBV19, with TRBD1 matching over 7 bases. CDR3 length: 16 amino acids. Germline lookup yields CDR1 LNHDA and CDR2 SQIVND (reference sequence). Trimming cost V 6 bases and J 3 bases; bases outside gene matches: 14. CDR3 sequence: CASSPNTGAYFYEQYF. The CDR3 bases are TGTGCCAGTAGCCCCAATACAGGGGCCTACTTCTACGAGCAGTACTTC.

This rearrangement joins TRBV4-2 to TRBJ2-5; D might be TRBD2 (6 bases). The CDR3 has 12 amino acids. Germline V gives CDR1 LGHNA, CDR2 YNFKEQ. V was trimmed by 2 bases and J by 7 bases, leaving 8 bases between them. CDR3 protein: CASSQSGGTQYF. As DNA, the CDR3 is TGTGCCAGCAGCCAATCCGGGGGGACCCAGTACTTC.

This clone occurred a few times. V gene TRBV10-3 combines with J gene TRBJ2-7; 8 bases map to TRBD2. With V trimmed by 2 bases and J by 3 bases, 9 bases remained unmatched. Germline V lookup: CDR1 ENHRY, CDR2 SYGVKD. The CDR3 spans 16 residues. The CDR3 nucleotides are TGTGCCATCAGTGAGCAAGGCGGGGGGAACTTCTACGAGCAGTACTTC. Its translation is CAISEQGGGNFYEQYF.

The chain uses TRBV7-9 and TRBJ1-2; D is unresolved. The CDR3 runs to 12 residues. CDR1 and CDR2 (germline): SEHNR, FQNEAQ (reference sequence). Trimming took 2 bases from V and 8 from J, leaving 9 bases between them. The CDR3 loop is CASSLSGYGYTF. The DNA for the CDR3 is TGTGCCAGCAGCTTATCGGGGTACGGCTACACCTTC. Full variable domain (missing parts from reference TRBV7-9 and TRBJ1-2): DTGVSQNPRHKITKRGQNVTFRCDPISEHNRLYWYRQTLGQGPEFLTYFQNEAQLEKSRLLSDRFSAERPKGSFSTLEIQRTEQGDSAMYLCASSLSGYGYTFGSGTRLTVV.

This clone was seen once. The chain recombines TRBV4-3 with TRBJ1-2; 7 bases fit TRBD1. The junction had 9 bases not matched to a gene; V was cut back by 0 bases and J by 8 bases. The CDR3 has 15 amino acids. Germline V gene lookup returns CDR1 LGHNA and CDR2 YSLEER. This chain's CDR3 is CASSQDQEGARGYTF. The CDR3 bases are TGCGCCAGCAGCCAAGATCAAGAGGGGGCGAGAGGCTACACCTTC.

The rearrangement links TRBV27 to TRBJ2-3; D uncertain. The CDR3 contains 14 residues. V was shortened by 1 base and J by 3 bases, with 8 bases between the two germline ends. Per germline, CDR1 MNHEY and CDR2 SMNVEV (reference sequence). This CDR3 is CASSLFPPTDTQYF. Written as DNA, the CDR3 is TGTGCCAGCAGTTTATTCCCGCCGACAGATACGCAGTATTTT.

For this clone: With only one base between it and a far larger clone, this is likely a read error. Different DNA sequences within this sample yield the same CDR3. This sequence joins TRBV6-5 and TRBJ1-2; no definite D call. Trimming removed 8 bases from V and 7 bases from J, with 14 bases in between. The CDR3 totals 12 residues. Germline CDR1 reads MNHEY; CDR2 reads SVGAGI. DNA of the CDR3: TGTGCCAGCGCCACGGGGTGGTCTGGCTACACCTTC. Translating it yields CASATGWSGYTF.